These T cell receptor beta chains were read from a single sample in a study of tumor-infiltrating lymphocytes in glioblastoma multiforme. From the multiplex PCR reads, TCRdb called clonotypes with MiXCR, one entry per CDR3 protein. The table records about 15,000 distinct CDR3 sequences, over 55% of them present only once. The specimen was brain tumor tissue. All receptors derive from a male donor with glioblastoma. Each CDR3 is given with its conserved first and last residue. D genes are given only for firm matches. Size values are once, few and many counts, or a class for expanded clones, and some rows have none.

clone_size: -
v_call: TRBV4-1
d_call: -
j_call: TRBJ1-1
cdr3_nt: TGCGCCAGCAGCCAAGATCTGGTGACAGTGTGGAGAATGAACACTGAAGCTTCCTTT
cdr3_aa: CASSQDLVTVWRMNTEASF

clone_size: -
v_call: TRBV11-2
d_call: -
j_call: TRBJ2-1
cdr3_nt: TGTGCCAGCAGCTTACGTGGGGTTGGAGGGATTGAGCAGTTCTTC
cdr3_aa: CASSLRGVGGIEQFF

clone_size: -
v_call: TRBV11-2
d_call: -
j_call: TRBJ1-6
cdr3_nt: TGTGCCAGCAGCTTTGGGGGGTATTCACCCCTCCACTTT
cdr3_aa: CASSFGGYSPLHF

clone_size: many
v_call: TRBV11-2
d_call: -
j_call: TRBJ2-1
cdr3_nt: TGTGCCAGCAGCTTAATAACGGGCGACAATGAGCAGTTCTTC
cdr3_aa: CASSLITGDNEQFF

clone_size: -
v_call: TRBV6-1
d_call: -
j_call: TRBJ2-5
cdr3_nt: TGTGCCAGCAGCCGGACTAACGGGCTAAAGGAGACCCAGTACTTC
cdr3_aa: CASSRTNGLKETQYF

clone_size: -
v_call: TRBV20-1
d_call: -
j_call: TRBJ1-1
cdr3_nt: TGCAGTGCTAGAGATCCTGGGGGGGACACTGAAGCTTTCTTT
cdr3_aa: CSARDPGGDTEAFF

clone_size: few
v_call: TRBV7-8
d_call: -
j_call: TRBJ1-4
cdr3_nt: TGTGCCAGCAGCTCAGCAGGCGGGGGAGTCCGTCGTGAAAAGCTGTTTTTT
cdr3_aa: CASSSAGGGVRREKLFF

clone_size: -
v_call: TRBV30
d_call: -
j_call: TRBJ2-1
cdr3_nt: TGTGCCTGGAGTGTACGCGAATTGGTGCGGTTCTTC
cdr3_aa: CAWSVRELVRFF

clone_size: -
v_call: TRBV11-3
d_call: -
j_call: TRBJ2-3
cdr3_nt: TGTGCCAGCAGCACGAACAGACTGGATACGCAGTATTTT
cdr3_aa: CASSTNRLDTQYF

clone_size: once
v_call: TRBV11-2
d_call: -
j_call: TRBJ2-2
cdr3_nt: TGTGCCAGCAGCTTCCAGCGGAGGGCGGGAACCGGGGACCTCTTTTTT
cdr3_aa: CASSFQRRAGTGDLFF

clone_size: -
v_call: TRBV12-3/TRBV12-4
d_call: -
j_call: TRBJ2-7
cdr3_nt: TGTGCCAGCAGTTTGAGGGAGTCCTACGAGCAGTACTTC
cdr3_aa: CASSLRESYEQYF